This T cell receptor (beta chain) was recorded in a study of PD-1 blockade in classical Hodgkin lymphoma. Study-level findings and limits: A significant rise in TCR diversity was seen by C4D1 for CD4+ cells but not for CD8+ cells.

Noted time point: cycle 4 day 1 (C4D1), after five to seven weeks of nivolumab. Each patient relapsed following autologous stem cell transplantation, and prior brentuximab vedotin exposure differed. This CDR3 is built from 13 residues. V was clipped by 8 bases and J by 5 bases, with 15 bases between them. From germline, CDR1 is MNHEY and CDR2 SMNVEV (reference sequence). Profiled with immunoSEQ multiplex PCR; TCRdb holds only in-frame clones, not every one. The sample holds some 33,000 clones, roughly four fifths seen once. This clone appeared a few times. Its antigen is not known. The material was peripheral blood mononuclear cells (PBMCs), obtained before the fourth cycle of nivolumab. The chain joins TRBV27 to TRBJ1-2, with a possible D match to TRBD1 (6 bases). The clonotype comes from a human donor with classical Hodgkin lymphoma. In DNA form, the CDR3 reads TGTGCCAGCGGAGAGTTAGGGGGTTATGGCTACACCTTC. Its protein product is CASGELGGYGYTF.